This T cell receptor (beta chain) was observed in a study of blood T cells in healthy people across ages. Study outcomes and limitations: Changes seen in expanded clonotypes were possibly confounded by donor CMV status left unknown.

A second about 7 to 12 cycle PCR used barcoded and J-beta primers. TCRdb analysed the 5' RACE reads with MiXCR anew, one entry per CDR3 protein. Of 700,000 to 950,000 distinct CDR3 sequences in the sample, 58% were seen once. The CDR3 runs to 15 residues. Per the germline V gene, CDR1 is DFQATT and CDR2 is SNEGSKA (reference sequence). Regarding this clonotype: The antigen is undetermined.

V is TRBV20-1 and J is TRBJ2-5; no clear D gene. The end of the DNA is better explained by TRBJ2-7, so the J call may be wrong. The receptor was isolated from a man under 40 in good health. The sequenced sample was blood. CDR3 bases: TGCAGTGCTAGAGATCGAACTGGATCTTGGAACGAGCAGTACTTC. Its protein is CSARDRTGSWNEQYF.